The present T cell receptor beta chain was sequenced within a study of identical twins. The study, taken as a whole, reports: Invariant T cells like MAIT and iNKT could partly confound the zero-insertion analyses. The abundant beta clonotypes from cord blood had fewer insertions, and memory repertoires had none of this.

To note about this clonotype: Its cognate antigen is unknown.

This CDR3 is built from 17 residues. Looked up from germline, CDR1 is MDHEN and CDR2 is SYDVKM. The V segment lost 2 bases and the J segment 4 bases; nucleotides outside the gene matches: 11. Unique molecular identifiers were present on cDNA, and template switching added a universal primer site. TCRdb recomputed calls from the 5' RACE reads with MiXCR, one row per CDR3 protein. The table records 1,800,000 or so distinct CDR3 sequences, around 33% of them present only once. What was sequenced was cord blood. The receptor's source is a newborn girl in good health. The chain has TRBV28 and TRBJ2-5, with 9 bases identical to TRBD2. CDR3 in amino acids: CASSLGGEGSGRETQYF. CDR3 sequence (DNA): TGTGCCAGCAGTTTAGGGGGAGAGGGTAGCGGGAGAGAGACCCAGTACTTC.